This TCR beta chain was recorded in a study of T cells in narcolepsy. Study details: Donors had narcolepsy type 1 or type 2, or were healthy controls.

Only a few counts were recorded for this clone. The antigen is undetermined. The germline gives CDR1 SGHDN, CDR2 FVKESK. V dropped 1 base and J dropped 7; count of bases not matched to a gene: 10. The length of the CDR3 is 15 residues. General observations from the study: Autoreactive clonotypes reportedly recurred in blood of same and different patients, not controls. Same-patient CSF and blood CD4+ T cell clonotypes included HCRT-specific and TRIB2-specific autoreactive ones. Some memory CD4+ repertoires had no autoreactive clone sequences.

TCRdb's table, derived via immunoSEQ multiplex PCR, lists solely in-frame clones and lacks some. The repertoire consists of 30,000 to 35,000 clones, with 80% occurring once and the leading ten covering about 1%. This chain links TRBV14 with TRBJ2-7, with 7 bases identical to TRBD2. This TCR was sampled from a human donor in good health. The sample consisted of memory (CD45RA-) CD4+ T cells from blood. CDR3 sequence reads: CASSQGSAGTWEQYF. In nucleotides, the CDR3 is TGTGCCAGCAGCCAAGGCTCAGCGGGAACTTGGGAGCAGTACTTC.